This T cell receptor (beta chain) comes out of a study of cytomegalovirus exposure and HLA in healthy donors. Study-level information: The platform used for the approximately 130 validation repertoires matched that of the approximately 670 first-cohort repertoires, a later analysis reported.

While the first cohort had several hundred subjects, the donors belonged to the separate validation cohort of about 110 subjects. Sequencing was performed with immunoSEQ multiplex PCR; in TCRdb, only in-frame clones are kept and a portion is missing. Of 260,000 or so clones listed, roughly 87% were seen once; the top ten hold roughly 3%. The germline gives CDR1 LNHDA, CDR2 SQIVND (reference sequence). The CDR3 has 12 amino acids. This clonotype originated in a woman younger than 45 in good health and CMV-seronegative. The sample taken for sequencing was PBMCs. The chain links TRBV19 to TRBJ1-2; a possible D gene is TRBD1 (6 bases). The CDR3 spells CATGGAGYGYTF. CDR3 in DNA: TGTGCGACCGGGGGGGCGGGCTATGGCTACACCTTC.